What follows are 24 T cell receptor beta chains derived from one specimen sequenced in a study of blood T cell repertoires in COVID-19. Only in-frame clones appear in the TCRdb table, and some are missing; sequencing was by immunoSEQ multiplex PCR. The sample lists around 250,000 clones, 75% to 90% occurring once. Sequencing used peripheral blood. Receptors were obtained from a human donor in a cohort sampled during active COVID-19.

The chain has TRBV4-1 and TRBJ1-6; D remains unclear. V dropped 3 bases and J dropped 10 bases, with 10 bases sitting between them. This CDR3 region has 13 residues. Per the germline V gene, CDR1 is MGHRA and CDR2 is YSYEKL. CDR3 sequence: CASSHSGISPLHF. CDR3 bases: TGCGCCAGCAGCCATTCAGGAATCTCACCCCTCCACTTT.

The chain couples TRBV11-2 to TRBJ2-3, with 15 bases aligning to TRBD2. The CDR3 consists of 17 residues. Germline V gene lookup returns CDR1 SGHAT and CDR2 FQNNGV. J was trimmed by 0 bases and V by 3 bases; bases with no gene match: 1. CDR3 residues: CASSFGLAGGSTDTQYF. CDR3 coding DNA: TGTGCCAGCAGCTTTGGACTAGCGGGAGGGAGCACAGATACGCAGTATTTT.

V usage is TRBV7-9 and J usage is TRBJ2-3; tentatively, D is TRBD2 (5 bases). V lost 2 bases to trimming and J lost 5 bases, with 11 bases between them. This CDR3 has 14 residues. The germline V gene encodes CDR1 SEHNR and CDR2 FQNEAQ (reference sequence). The CDR3 loop is CASSLNLALDTQYF. The CDR3 DNA is TGTGCCAGCAGCTTAAACTTAGCGCTAGATACGCAGTATTTT.

J is TRBJ2-5 and V is TRBV29-1; 7 nucleotides line up with TRBD1. Germline lookup yields CDR1 SQVTM and CDR2 ANQGSEA. The trim removed 2 bases at V and 9 bases at J, leaving 12 bases unmatched. CDR3 size: 14 residues. The CDR3 loop is CSVESRQGDWAQYF. CDR3 nucleotides: TGCAGCGTTGAATCGAGACAGGGAGATTGGGCCCAGTACTTC.

V gene TRBV19 combines with J gene TRBJ1-5; D call uncertain. CDR1 is LNHDA and CDR2 is SQIVND in the germline V gene (reference sequence). The V and J ends lost 5 bases and 0 bases respectively, with 11 bases between them. The CDR3 length is 15 residues. CDR3 nucleotide sequence: TGTGCCAGTAGTGGGAGGAGAGATAGCAATCAGCCCCAGCATTTT. It translates to CASSGRRDSNQPQHF.

The V call is TRBV3-1 (or the pseudogene TRBV3-2), the J call TRBJ2-1; 12 bases match TRBD2. V gave up 5 bases and J gave up 7 bases; unmatched junction bases: 6. The CDR3 loop spans 15 amino acids. Germline V gene lookup returns CDR1 LGHDT and CDR2 YNNKEL (reference sequence). The CDR3 region is CASSIGLAGLNEQFF. The DNA for the CDR3 is TGTGCCAGCAGCATCGGACTAGCGGGATTGAATGAGCAGTTCTTC.

The rearrangement links TRBV6-5 to TRBJ1-2, with 8 bases that match TRBD1. This CDR3 has 15 amino acids. In germline, CDR1 is MNHEY, CDR2 SVGAGI. Trimming took 1 base from V and 8 from J; bases not matched to a gene: 9. The CDR3 region is CASSYFPGTGGGYTF. The DNA for the CDR3 is TGTGCCAGCAGTTACTTTCCCGGGACAGGAGGCGGCTACACCTTC.

The chain is built from TRBV18 and TRBJ1-4; D perhaps matches TRBD1 (5 bases). Trimming took 3 bases from V and 7 from J, leaving 15 bases between them. The germline CDR1 and CDR2 sequences are KGHSH and LQKENI. This CDR3 is 15 amino acids long. The CDR3 region is CASSPYAGRGEKLFF. In DNA, the CDR3 is TGTGCCAGCTCACCCTATGCAGGGCGGGGTGAAAAACTGTTTTTT.

The rearrangement uses TRBV3-1 (or the pseudogene TRBV3-2) and TRBJ2-4, with 9 bases matching TRBD2. The trim removed 1 base at V and 5 bases at J, leaving 9 bases unmatched. This CDR3 region has 17 residues. The germline V gene encodes CDR1 LGHDT and CDR2 YNNKEL (reference sequence). CDR3 in amino acids: CASSQGGLAYGENIQYF. The CDR3 region has the DNA TGTGCCAGCAGCCAAGGGGGACTAGCCTACGGGGAAAACATTCAGTACTTC.

The chain links TRBV29-1 to TRBJ2-1; tentatively, D is TRBD2 (6 bases). Per the germline V gene, CDR1 is SQVTM and CDR2 is ANQGSEA. Trimming shortened V by 4 bases and J by 7 bases, and 20 bases separated the two germline ends. CDR3 length: 15 residues. The DNA for the CDR3 is TGCAGCGTTGTTCGAAGCCTAGCGAGGGGTAATGAGCAGTTCTTC. It is translated as CSVVRSLARGNEQFF.

The chain couples TRBV7-2 to TRBJ2-2; perhaps TRBD2 as D (6 bases). CDR3 length: 16 residues. The germline CDR1 and CDR2 sequences are SGHTA and FQGNSA. Trimming cost V 3 bases and J 1 base, with 12 bases left between them. The CDR3 region is CASSFSAGWNTGELFF. Here the CDR3 DNA reads TGTGCCAGCAGCTTTTCGGCGGGATGGAACACCGGGGAGCTGTTTTTT.

The V gene is TRBV12-3 or TRBV12-4, the J gene TRBJ2-1, with D unresolved. V lost 6 bases to trimming and J lost 5 bases, with 5 bases between them. The CDR3 has 11 amino acids. The CDR3 nucleotides are TGTGCCAGCAGCCTAAACAATGAGCAGTTCTTC. Translation: CASSLNNEQFF.

This clone was seen only once. The gene calls are TRBV27 and TRBJ1-1; D remains unclear. CDR1 and CDR2 (germline): MNHEY, SMNVEV (reference sequence). The CDR3 loop spans 13 amino acids. Trimming removed 4 bases at V and 4 bases at J, with 10 bases between. CDR3 nucleotide sequence: TGTGCCAGCAGTTCCCGGGTCGTCACTGAAGCTTTCTTT. It yields the protein CASSSRVVTEAFF.

A remark on this clone: A read error may account for a junction end that differs from germline. CDR3: CASSPHIGTRDF. CDR3 DNA sequence: TGTGCCAGCAGCCCTCATATCGGGACAAGGGACTTC. This chain uses TRBV7-8 with TRBJ2-7, with a weak D call TRBD1 (6 bases). The germline gives CDR1 SGHVS, CDR2 FQNEAQ. The CDR3 contains 12 residues.

This clone came up once. V usage is TRBV11-2 and J usage is TRBJ2-7; tentative D call: TRBD2 (6 bases). The CDR3 runs to 14 residues. Germline-derived CDR1 and CDR2 are SGHAT and FQNNGV. The germline V and J ends were trimmed by 5 bases and 7 bases, with 18 bases remaining between them. In DNA, the CDR3 is TGTGCCAGCAGCCCCCGGGACTCGATAGGGGAGCAGTACTTC. Protein product: CASSPRDSIGEQYF. The entire variable domain, with the rest obtained from reference TRBV11-2 and TRBJ2-7, is as follows: EAGVAQSPRYKIIEKRQSVAFWCNPISGHATLYWYQQILGQGPKLLIQFQNNGVVDDSQLPKDRFSAERLKGVDSTLKIQPAKLEDSAVYLCASSPRDSIGEQYFGPGTRLTVT.

DNA of the CDR3: TGTGCCAGCTCACCACTCCAGGGCGATGGAAACACCATATATTTT. It encodes CASSPLQGDGNTIYF. The J gene is TRBJ1-3, the V gene TRBV18; possibly TRBD1 for D (5 bases). The CDR3 is 15 residues long. Trimming took 1 base from V and 3 from J, leaving 10 bases between them. Germline CDR1 reads KGHSH; CDR2 reads LQKENI. The entire variable domain, with the rest obtained from reference TRBV18 and TRBJ1-3, is as follows: NAGVMQNPRHLVRRRGQEARLRCSPMKGHSHVYWYRQLPEEGLKFMVYLQKENIIDESGMPKERFSAEFPKEGPSILRIQQVVRGDSAAYFCASSPLQGDGNTIYFGEGSWLTVV.

This sequence joins TRBV29-1 and TRBJ2-2; possible D gene TRBD1, 6 bases. Germline values: CDR1 SQVTM, CDR2 ANQGSEA. The length of the CDR3 is 14 residues. Between the trimmed V and J ends, which lost 6 bases and 15 bases, there was a span of 26 bases. The DNA for the CDR3 is TGCAGCGTGCGACAGGACGAACACCGGGGATTGTTGTTTTTT. Its translation: CSVRQDEHRGLLFF.

The chain couples TRBV2 to TRBJ1-1; D unclear. The CDR3 totals 14 residues. Germline CDR1 is SNHLY and CDR2 is FYNNEI. V lost 4 bases to trimming and J lost 2 bases, with 11 bases between them. This CDR3 reads CASSVARKNTEAFF. CDR3 nucleotide sequence: TGTGCCAGCAGTGTGGCCAGGAAAAACACTGAAGCTTTCTTT.

The chain uses TRBV7-9 and TRBJ2-3; maybe TRBD2 (6 bases). Trimming pared 3 bases from V and 1 base from J, leaving 11 bases between. The CDR3 is made up of 15 amino acids. Germline V lookup: CDR1 SEHNR, CDR2 FQNEAQ (reference sequence). As DNA, the CDR3 is TGTGCCAGCAGCTTTTTAGCGGCCCGCACAGATACGCAGTATTTT. Protein product: CASSFLAARTDTQYF. Together with reference TRBV7-9 and TRBJ2-3, the CDR3 gives the full variable domain: DTGVSQNPRHKITKRGQNVTFRCDPISEHNRLYWYRQTLGQGPEFLTYFQNEAQLEKSRLLSDRFSAERPKGSFSTLEIQRTEQGDSAMYLCASSFLAARTDTQYFGPGTRLTVL.

The chain carries TRBV19 and TRBJ2-7, with TRBD2 matching 8 bases. In germline, CDR1 is LNHDA, CDR2 SQIVND (reference sequence). The ends lost 3 bases at V and 3 bases at J; junction bases unmatched: 10. This CDR3 contains 16 residues. The CDR3 coding sequence is TGTGCCAGTAGTATCGTATTAGGCGGGGGGAACTACGAGCAGTACTTC. It yields the protein CASSIVLGGGNYEQYF.

This clone showed up just once. This chain links TRBV6-5 with TRBJ2-7; 7 positions match TRBD1. J lost 1 base, V lost 4 bases, and 7 bases had no gene match. CDR3 length: 15 residues. The germline V gene encodes CDR1 MNHEY and CDR2 SVGAGI. CDR3 amino acids: CASSSTGQTSYEQYF. In DNA form, the CDR3 reads TGTGCCAGCAGTTCTACGGGACAGACGTCCTACGAGCAGTACTTC.

V gene TRBV6-5 combines with J gene TRBJ2-7, with TRBD1 identical over 9 bases. CDR1 MNHEY and CDR2 SVGAGI come from the germline V gene. The CDR3 consists of 14 residues. After removal of 6 bases from V and 2 bases from J, the junction contained 5 bases not matched to a gene. The CDR3 DNA reads as TGTGCCAGCAGATACAGGGGGCGTCCCTACGAGCAGTACTTC. This encodes CASRYRGRPYEQYF.

This chain links TRBV6-1 with TRBJ2-2; TRBD1 is a possible D gene (6 bases). Trimming left V 4 bases short and J 7 bases short, with 10 bases between. CDR1 and CDR2 from the germline V gene are MNHNS and SASEGT. The CDR3 is 13 amino acids. The CDR3 coding sequence is TGTGCCAGCAGTGTACAGGGTGGCGGGGAGCTGTTTTTT. Its protein product is CASSVQGGGELFF.

The genes are TRBV6-5 and TRBJ2-7; TRBD1 matches at 7 bases. Trimming cost V 8 bases and J 2 bases; bases outside gene matches: 9. The CDR3 is 14 residues long. Germline V lookup: CDR1 MNHEY, CDR2 SVGAGI. The CDR3 nucleotides are TGTGCCAGCCAAAAGCCGGGACAGACCTACGAGCAGTACTTC. Its protein is CASQKPGQTYEQYF.